The T cell receptor (beta chain) under discussion was sequenced for a study of cytomegalovirus exposure and HLA in healthy donors. This CDR3 is 18 amino acids long. Germline CDR1 and CDR2: SGHVS and FNYEAQ. Trimming cost V 3 bases and J 4 bases; bases outside gene matches: 14. The primer mix had 60 Vbeta and 13 Jbeta primers. The protocol was immunoSEQ multiplex PCR, while the TCRdb copy is restricted to in-frame clones and leaves out a portion. Of 120,000 or so clones listed, roughly 15% are singletons. V gene TRBV7-6 combines with J gene TRBJ1-1; 10 bases are a match to TRBD1. The sample comprised PBMCs. The sequence was collected from a female donor in good health and CMV-seropositive. In DNA form, the CDR3 reads TGTGCCAGCAGCTTCGATCGTCCCGGGACAGGGGAAGTCACTGAAGCTTTCTTT. This encodes CASSFDRPGTGEVTEAFF.